This T cell receptor beta chain was recovered during a study of cytomegalovirus exposure and HLA in healthy donors. A word on this clone: What it recognizes is unknown. The sample carries other DNA sequences with the same CDR3.

Study-wide results and limits: Productive rates of about 87% or about 30% were seen for most TCR beta V segments in an earlier analysis.

In the PCR, 60 Vbeta and 13 Jbeta primers were used. Repertoires were generated with immunoSEQ multiplex PCR, while TCRdb's copy carries only in-frame clones and drops some. This sample has about 120,000 clones, with roughly 65% found just once. From germline, CDR1 is LNHNV and CDR2 YYDKDF (reference sequence). V lost 0 bases and J 1 base, leaving 7 bases between the germline ends. The CDR3 spans 14 residues. The genes are TRBV15 and TRBJ2-7; D is possibly TRBD1 (6 bases). Sequencing input: PBMCs. This TCR was sampled from a man aged 35-49 years in good health and CMV-seropositive. The CDR3 sequence: CATSREGGSYEQYF. The DNA of the CDR3 is TGTGCCACCAGCAGAGAAGGGGGATCCTACGAGCAGTACTTC.